There are a few counts of the clone carrying this T cell receptor beta chain. This sample stems from a study of human T cells and chemical hapten exposure. V lost 1 base to trimming and J lost 4 bases; unmatched junction nucleotides: 4. The germline V gene encodes CDR1 LNHNV and CDR2 YYDKDF (reference sequence). The CDR3 length is 15 residues. In TCRdb, the RACE reads were re-called with MiXCR into one record per CDR3 protein. The sample lists some 74,000 distinct CDR3 sequences, 14% occurring once. Time point noted: pre-sensitization, week 0. As for treatment: therapeutic diphenylcyclopropenone sensitization with weekly scalp DPC.

This specimen was whole blood, taken in connection with sensitization to the hapten diphenylcyclopropenone (DPC). This chain uses TRBV15 with TRBJ2-1; TRBD2 matches 7 bases. The sequence was obtained from a woman in her fifties or sixties with alopecia areata. Some clones in this sample may be carry-over from other donors' samples. The DNA for the CDR3 is TGTGCCACCAGCAGAGGCGGTAGCGGGTACAATGAGCAGTTCTTC. Its protein product is CATSRGGSGYNEQFF.